The 3 T cell receptor beta chains given below trace back to one sample, sequenced in a study of T cell responses to AZD1222 COVID-19 vaccine. Profiling relied on immunoSEQ multiplex PCR, and the TCRdb table lists in-frame clones only, not all of them. The sample carries approximately 110,000 clones, 75% to 90% recorded once. Material: peripheral blood, obtained 28 days after the second AZD1222 dose. These receptors all stem from an adult who received the AZD1222 COVID-19 vaccine.

This clone has just one count. This rearrangement joins TRBV5-6 to TRBJ2-5; 7 bases align to TRBD2. Germline CDR1 reads SGHDT; CDR2 reads YYEEEE. The CDR3 covers 16 residues. J was trimmed by 4 bases and V by 0 bases; bases with no gene match: 9. The CDR3 nucleotides read TGTGCCAGCAGCTTGGCCGGCGGGGGAATGGGAGAGACCCAGTACTTC. Protein product: CASSLAGGGMGETQYF.

This chain joins TRBV4-3 and TRBJ1-4; 7 bases agree with TRBD1. CDR1 is LGHNA and CDR2 is YSLEER in the germline V gene. The length of the CDR3 is 15 residues. V was clipped by 0 bases and J by 8 bases; unmatched bases: 6. CDR3 nucleotides: TGCGCCAGCAGCCAAGATCGTGGCAGGGGGGAAAAACTGTTTTTT. It translates to CASSQDRGRGEKLFF.

In this sample, this clone turned up a few times. The V and J genes are TRBV10-1 and TRBJ2-7; D tentatively fits TRBD1 or TRBD2 (5 bases each). CDR1 WNHNN and CDR2 SYGVQD come from the germline V gene (reference sequence). V gave up 4 bases and J gave up 2 bases, with 15 bases separating them. The CDR3 totals 15 residues. CDR3 coding DNA: TGCGCCAGCAGTGCTGGGACCCAGGGACCCTACGAGCAGTACTTC. This sequence encodes CASSAGTQGPYEQYF.